These 24 T cell receptor beta chains originate from one sample sequenced in a study of T-cell memory formation after mild COVID-19. TCRdb used MiXCR to reprocess the 5' RACE reads, holding one entry per CDR3 protein. The sample gives fewer than 300,000 distinct CDR3 sequences, over 15% of which show up once; roughly a fifth is in the top ten. The sequenced sample consisted of PBMCs or a T cell subset sorted from them (not recorded which). The receptors stem from a young man who had mild COVID-19 (a few samples of this study predate the infection). Cell type and time point are not known.

This clonotype was observed a few times. The V and J genes are TRBV27 and TRBJ2-2; D remains unclear. Per the germline V gene, CDR1 is MNHEY and CDR2 is SMNVEV (reference sequence). The CDR3 contains 12 residues. Trimming stripped 7 bases from V and 1 base from J, with 4 bases between. In DNA, the CDR3 is TGTGCCAGCACTCAGAACACCGGGGAGCTGTTTTTT. Translated, it gives CASTQNTGELFF.

The table lists this clonotype with a few counts. The V gene is TRBV5-1, the J gene TRBJ2-5, with 9 bases lining up with TRBD1. The J segment lost 2 bases and the V segment lost 4 bases, leaving 6 bases of the junction unmatched. The V gene's germline CDR1 is SGHRS and CDR2 YFSETQ. CDR3 length equals 15 residues. The CDR3 bases are TGCGCCAGCAGCCCAACGACAGGGGGACAAGAGACCCAGTACTTC. This encodes CASSPTTGGQETQYF.

This clonotype appeared many times. This sequence joins TRBV4-1 and TRBJ2-1, with 10 bases lining up with TRBD2. With V trimmed by 4 bases and J by 8 bases, 8 bases remained unmatched. Germline CDR1 MGHRA, CDR2 YSYEKL. The CDR3 extends over 15 amino acids. The CDR3 DNA reads as TGCGCCAGCAGCCCCGAGCGGGGGGGCCTCTATGAGCAGTTCTTC. Protein sequence: CASSPERGGLYEQFF.

This clonotype occurred a few times. The chain links TRBV6-2 or TRBV6-3 to TRBJ2-3; 8 bases match TRBD2. The V gene's germline CDR1 is MNHEY and CDR2 SVGEGT. The CDR3 runs 17 residues. Germline trimming cut 0 bases from V and 6 bases from J; bases unmatched to any gene: 11. CDR3 nucleotide sequence: TGTGCCAGCAGTTACTCGATTCTAGCGGGCGTGCAGGATACGCAGTATTTT. This encodes CASSYSILAGVQDTQYF.

This clonotype was seen only a few times. The chain links TRBV6-5 to TRBJ1-1; D may be TRBD1 (5 bases). This CDR3 region has 13 residues. Germline CDR1 is MNHEY and CDR2 is SVGAGI. V gave up 4 bases and J gave up 0 bases, with 6 bases separating them. CDR3 sequence: CASSWDLNTEAFF. Here the CDR3 DNA reads TGTGCCAGCAGTTGGGACTTGAACACTGAAGCTTTCTTT.

This clonotype showed up many times. This chain uses TRBV6-5 with TRBJ2-1, with D unresolved. V was cut by 6 bases and J by 7 bases, with 13 bases left in between. This CDR3 is 13 amino acids long. Germline V gives CDR1 MNHEY, CDR2 SVGAGI. The CDR3 spells CASRIYRGNEQFF. The DNA of the CDR3 is TGTGCCAGCAGGATCTACCGTGGGAATGAGCAGTTCTTC.

This clonotype was recorded a few times. The rearrangement joins TRBV24-1 to TRBJ1-2; D may be TRBD1 (6 bases). Germline CDR1 KGHDR, CDR2 SFDVKD. The CDR3 is 12 residues long. V shed 11 bases and J shed 4 bases, with 13 bases lying between them. This chain's CDR3 is CAIGGGPYGYTF. The CDR3 nucleotides are TGTGCCATCGGGGGGGGCCCCTATGGCTACACCTTC.

This sequence joins TRBV14 and TRBJ1-3; 7 nucleotides align to TRBD1. V lost 1 base and J lost 0; bases outside the gene matches: 3. From germline, CDR1 is SGHDN and CDR2 FVKESK. The CDR3 loop spans 16 amino acids. The chain's CDR3 is CASSQGGQISGNTIYF. The CDR3 DNA is TGTGCCAGCAGCCAAGGGGGACAGATCTCTGGAAACACCATATATTTT.

The chain is built from TRBV7-6 and TRBJ2-2; possibly TRBD1 for D (6 bases). The CDR3 totals 15 residues. The V gene lost 1 base and the J gene lost 4 bases, with 10 bases spanning the gap. Germline V CDR1 and CDR2: SGHVS, FNYEAQ. The CDR3 loop reads CASSLGSTGTGELFF. CDR3 nucleotide sequence: TGTGCCAGCAGCTTAGGTTCGACAGGCACCGGGGAGCTGTTTTTT.

The chain links TRBV5-1 to TRBJ2-3; 7 nucleotides match TRBD1. Germline V CDR1 and CDR2: SGHRS, YFSETQ. The CDR3 runs 17 residues. The V segment lost 3 bases and the J segment 0 bases; nucleotides outside the gene matches: 10. CDR3 sequence: CASSSPGQSTSTDTQYF. In DNA form, the CDR3 reads TGCGCCAGCAGCTCTCCGGGACAGTCAACTAGCACAGATACGCAGTATTTT. The variable domain in full, with the rest retrieved from reference TRBV5-1 and TRBJ2-3, is KAGVTQTPRYLIKTRGQQVTLSCSPISGHRSVSWYQQTPGQGLQFLFEYFSETQRNKGNFPGRFSGRQFSNSRSEMNVSTLELGDSALYLCASSSPGQSTSTDTQYFGPGTRLTVL.

The chain joins TRBV10-3 to TRBJ2-5; D gene unclear. The CDR3 consists of 15 residues. The ends were cut back, 3 bases at V and 0 bases at J, with 11 bases in the middle. Germline CDR1 is ENHRY and CDR2 is SYGVKD. CDR3 nucleotide sequence: TGTGCCATCAGTGATTTGCCCCCGTACCAAGAGACCCAGTACTTC. Translation gives CAISDLPPYQETQYF.

The chain joins TRBV6-4 to TRBJ2-1, with no clear D. Trimming removed 6 bases at V and 6 bases at J, with 12 bases between. Per the germline V gene, CDR1 is MRHNA and CDR2 is SNTAGT. The CDR3 totals 13 residues. DNA for the CDR3: TGTGCCAGCAGGGCCCGCGAGGCCAATGAGCAGTTCTTC. Its translation: CASRAREANEQFF.

The gene calls are TRBV15 and TRBJ1-4; tentative D call: TRBD1 (6 bases). The CDR3 covers 17 residues. The germline V gene encodes CDR1 LNHNV and CDR2 YYDKDF (reference sequence). V lost 3 bases to trimming and J lost 0 bases, with 14 bases between them. The CDR3 here is CATSRDGTLTTNEKLFF. Here the CDR3 DNA reads TGTGCCACCAGCAGGGATGGGACACTTACAACTAATGAAAAACTGTTTTTT.

The rearrangement joins TRBV6-6 to TRBJ2-5; D possibly corresponds to TRBD1 (7 bases). V lost 5 bases, J lost 1 base, and 11 bases lay in between. The CDR3 covers 14 residues. CDR1 and CDR2 (germline): MNHNY, SVGAGI (reference sequence). For the CDR3, the DNA is TGTGCCAGCAGTAACCAGGGGGGCCAAGAGACCCAGTACTTC. Translation: CASSNQGGQETQYF.

This clonotype was recorded once. V usage is TRBV24-1 and J usage is TRBJ2-3, with TRBD2 as a possible D gene (6 bases). This CDR3 is built from 15 residues. V dropped 3 bases and J dropped 0 bases, with 9 bases sitting between them. Looked up from germline, CDR1 is KGHDR and CDR2 is SFDVKD. The CDR3 is CATSDRDSSTDTQYF. The CDR3 nucleotides read TGTGCCACCAGTGATCGGGACTCCAGCACAGATACGCAGTATTTT.

V usage is TRBV12-3 or TRBV12-4 and J usage is TRBJ2-5; the match to TRBD1 covers 7 bases. J lost 6 bases, V lost 1 base, and 5 bases had no gene match. This CDR3 is 14 amino acids long. This chain's CDR3 is CASSLEGAGKTQYF. The CDR3 DNA is TGTGCCAGCAGTTTAGAGGGGGCCGGGAAGACCCAGTACTTC.

The chain recombines TRBV5-1 with TRBJ1-4, with a possible D match to TRBD1 (5 bases). The V and J ends lost 4 bases and 8 bases respectively, with 18 bases between them. CDR1 is SGHRS and CDR2 is YFSETQ in the germline V gene. This CDR3 has 15 amino acids. CDR3 in DNA: TGCGCCAGCAGCCTTCAGTCGGGGGATCGGGAAAAACTGTTTTTT. It translates to CASSLQSGDREKLFF.

This clonotype was observed at least ten times. The rearrangement uses TRBV7-2 and TRBJ2-2; D remains unclear. There are 12 residues in the CDR3. CDR1 is SGHTA, CDR2 FQGNSA, per germline. V was trimmed by 3 bases and J by 6 bases, leaving 5 bases between them. The CDR3 DNA reads as TGTGCCAGCAGCTTTCGAGCCGGGGAGCTGTTTTTT. Its translation: CASSFRAGELFF.

This clonotype occurred many times. The CDR3 is CAISSGTGGTGELFF. The CDR3 DNA is TGTGCCATCAGCTCCGGGACAGGGGGGACCGGGGAGCTGTTTTTT. J is TRBJ2-2 and V is TRBV10-3, with 11 bases matching TRBD1. The CDR3 consists of 15 residues. Germline loops: CDR1 ENHRY, CDR2 SYGVKD. The junction had 5 bases not matched to a gene; V was cut back by 6 bases and J by 5 bases.

This clonotype was recorded at least ten times. The chain recombines TRBV7-7 with TRBJ2-1, with D unclear. The germline CDR1 and CDR2 sequences are SSHAT and FNYEAQ (reference sequence). With 1 base removed from V and 8 bases from J, the gap between germline ends came to 9 bases. CDR3 length: 13 residues. CDR3 bases: TGTGCCAGCAGCTTAGATGGTGGGGATGAGCAGTTCTTC. Translation gives CASSLDGGDEQFF.

This clonotype has just a few counts. This sequence joins TRBV5-5 and TRBJ2-7; TRBD1 matches 10 bases. CDR1 and CDR2 from the germline V gene are SGHKS and YYEKEE (reference sequence). This CDR3 has 15 amino acids. V was clipped by 7 bases and J by 2 bases; unmatched bases: 9. As DNA, the CDR3 is TGTGCCAGCCGCCCCCGGGACAGGGGAACCTACGAGCAGTACGTC. Protein: CASRPRDRGTYEQYV.

V usage is TRBV6-6 and J usage is TRBJ2-1; D is undetermined. V shed 0 bases and J shed 9 bases, with 6 bases lying between them. This CDR3 spans 12 amino acids. Germline V gene lookup returns CDR1 MNHNY and CDR2 SVGAGI (reference sequence). This CDR3 is CASSYSTGEQFF. In DNA, the CDR3 is TGTGCCAGCAGTTACTCGACGGGTGAGCAGTTCTTC.

The chain links TRBV7-2 to TRBJ2-7; possibly TRBD1 for D (6 bases). Germline CDR1 is SGHTA and CDR2 is FQGNSA. V lost 7 bases to trimming and J lost 6 bases, with 19 bases between them. The CDR3 has 14 amino acids. The CDR3 sequence: CASTPRSRGVEQYF. Here the CDR3 DNA reads TGTGCCAGCACCCCCCGGTCCAGGGGAGTCGAGCAGTACTTC.

The rearrangement joins TRBV12-3 or TRBV12-4 to TRBJ2-1; 9 bases are a match to TRBD2. This CDR3 region has 15 residues. J was trimmed by 10 bases and V by 6 bases; bases with no gene match: 13. Written as DNA, the CDR3 is TGTGCCAGCAGGTCGCGGGGGGGCCTCTTGTACGAGCAGTTCTTC. Its protein product is CASRSRGGLLYEQFF.